Listed below are T cell receptor beta chains from one sample, sequenced in a study of shared clonotypes between healthy human individuals. The repertoire was sequenced with immunoSEQ multiplex PCR; TCRdb's copy has only in-frame clones and lacks some. Counted here are more than 2 million clones, 90% to 95% occurring once; the ten biggest clones make up roughly 0.13%. Sample: naive CD4+ T cells sorted from blood. The receptor set was obtained from a man aged 18 to 30 in good health. Both conserved end residues are part of each CDR3. The D gene is left open where the match is weak. Rows give clone size only sometimes, using once, few, many, or a class for an expanded clone.

D: -; size: once; V: TRBV30; J: TRBJ2-4; DNA: TGTGCCTGGAGATTGGCAGGGGTAAACATTCAGTACTTC; CDR3: CAWRLAGVNIQYF
D: TRBD2; size: -; V: TRBV29-1; J: TRBJ2-1; DNA: TGCAGCGTTGAACCGACTAGCGGGAGGAACAATGAGCAGTTCTTC; CDR3: CSVEPTSGRNNEQFF
D: -; size: -; V: TRBV6-5; J: TRBJ1-1; DNA: TGTGCCAGCAGTTACACGAGGACGGGGAACACTGAAGCTTTCTTT; CDR3: CASSYTRTGNTEAFF
D: -; size: -; V: TRBV5-1; J: TRBJ2-7; DNA: TGCGCCAGCAGCTTGGGCCTCTACGAGCAGTACTTC; CDR3: CASSLGLYEQYF
D: -; size: -; V: TRBV18; J: TRBJ1-1; DNA: TGTGCCAGCTCACCTACCTTGACAGTTATGAACACTGAAGCTTTCTTT; CDR3: CASSPTLTVMNTEAFF
D: TRBD2; size: -; V: TRBV4-1; J: TRBJ2-3; DNA: TGCGCCAGCAGCCAGGTAGCGGGGGGAGATACGCAGTATTTT; CDR3: CASSQVAGGDTQYF
D: -; size: -; V: TRBV19; J: TRBJ2-3; DNA: TGTGCCAGTAGTATAGGGGACTTTAGCACAGATACGCAGTATTTT; CDR3: CASSIGDFSTDTQYF
D: TRBD1; size: -; V: TRBV29-1; J: TRBJ2-3; DNA: TGCAGCGTTGAATTGAACAGGGGGCGAGTAAGTGGACTTAGCACAGATACGCAGTATTTT; CDR3: CSVELNRGRVSGLSTDTQYF
D: -; size: -; V: TRBV29-1; J: TRBJ2-5; DNA: TGCAGCGTTAGGCCCTCACAAGAGACCCAGTACTTC; CDR3: CSVRPSQETQYF
D: TRBD1; size: -; V: TRBV29-1; J: TRBJ2-7; DNA: TGCAGCACAAGCGCCGGGACAGGCTACTACGAGCAGTACTTC; CDR3: CSTSAGTGYYEQYF
D: TRBD2; size: -; V: TRBV9; J: TRBJ2-7; DNA: TGTGCCAGCAGCGCTAGCGGGACCGCCTACGAGCAGTACTTC; CDR3: CASSASGTAYEQYF
D: -; size: once; V: TRBV27; J: TRBJ2-2; DNA: TGTGCCAGCAGTTTTAAGAACACCGGGGAGCTGTTTTTT; CDR3: CASSFKNTGELFF
D: TRBD2; size: -; V: TRBV6-6; J: TRBJ2-2; DNA: TGTGCCAGCAGCCTCGGGAGGGGCGCCGGGGAGCTGTTTTTT; CDR3: CASSLGRGAGELFF
D: TRBD2; size: -; V: TRBV15; J: TRBJ2-1; DNA: TGTGCCACCAGCAGAGATAAGGCTAGCGGGAGTGTTAAGCAGTTCTTC; CDR3: CATSRDKASGSVKQFF
D: -; size: -; V: TRBV5-1; J: TRBJ2-7; DNA: TGCGCCAGCAGCTCCCGGACAGCGATCTACGAGCAGTACTTC; CDR3: CASSSRTAIYEQYF
D: TRBD1; size: -; V: TRBV6-6; J: TRBJ1-1; DNA: TGTGCCAGCAGAAAGACAGGGATTGTCACTGAAGCTTTCTTT; CDR3: CASRKTGIVTEAFF
D: TRBD2; size: -; V: TRBV2; J: TRBJ2-3; DNA: TGTGCCAGCAGCCTGGGACTAGCGGGAGGGCCCCGCACAGATACGCAGTATTTT; CDR3: CASSLGLAGGPRTDTQYF
D: -; size: -; V: TRBV28; J: TRBJ1-2; DNA: TGTGCCACTTTTGGGGGTCGGAGAGGCTACACCTTC; CDR3: CATFGGRRGYTF
D: -; size: -; V: TRBV6-1; J: TRBJ1-5; DNA: TGTGCCAGCAGTGTATTGCACAGCCAGCCCCAGCATTTT; CDR3: CASSVLHSQPQHF
D: TRBD2; size: -; V: TRBV6-5; J: TRBJ2-7; DNA: TGTGCCAGCAGCTATAGGGCGGGAGGCTACGAGCAGTACTTC; CDR3: CASSYRAGGYEQYF
D: -; size: -; V: TRBV4-2; J: TRBJ1-2; DNA: TGTGCCAGCAGCCAAGAGCAGGGGCGAAGCACCTTC; CDR3: CASSQEQGRSTF
D: -; size: -; V: TRBV5-1; J: TRBJ1-6; DNA: TGCGCCAGCAGCTTGTTCCGGCAGGGCGACAATTCACCCCTCCACTTT; CDR3: CASSLFRQGDNSPLHF
D: -; size: -; V: TRBV16; J: TRBJ2-7; DNA: TGTGCCAGCAGCCAATCATCAGGCGAGCAGTACTTC; CDR3: CASSQSSGEQYF
D: TRBD2; size: -; V: TRBV18; J: TRBJ2-7; DNA: TGTGCCAGCTCACCTCGGACTAGCGGCTCCTACGAGCAGTACTTC; CDR3: CASSPRTSGSYEQYF
D: TRBD1; size: -; V: TRBV7-9; J: TRBJ2-7; DNA: TGTGCCAGCAGCTTAGTGACCGGGACAGTAGCGTACGAGCAGTACTTC; CDR3: CASSLVTGTVAYEQYF
D: TRBD1; size: -; V: TRBV7-2; J: TRBJ1-2; DNA: TGTGCCAGCAGCTTAAGGGGGCAAGGCAGGGGCTACACCTTC; CDR3: CASSLRGQGRGYTF
D: TRBD1; size: -; V: TRBV7-2; J: TRBJ1-5; DNA: TGTGCCAGCAGGACAGGGGGCGCGGAAGGCAATCAGCCCCAGCATTTT; CDR3: CASRTGGAEGNQPQHF
D: -; size: -; V: TRBV5-4; J: TRBJ2-2; DNA: TGTGCCAGCAGCTCTGAAGGTGGGAGAGCAGGGACCGGGGAGCTGTTTTTT; CDR3: CASSSEGGRAGTGELFF
D: -; size: -; V: TRBV5-1; J: TRBJ2-1; DNA: TGCGCCAGCAGCTTGGGTCAGGGGAAATTCGATGAGCAGTTCTTC; CDR3: CASSLGQGKFDEQFF
D: -; size: -; V: TRBV19; J: TRBJ1-1; DNA: TGTGCCAGTAGTATGGTCCCCGGGAACACTGAAGCTTTCTTT; CDR3: CASSMVPGNTEAFF
D: TRBD1; size: -; V: TRBV11-2; J: TRBJ2-7; DNA: TGTGCCAGCAGCCGGGACAGGACCTACGAGCAGTACTTC; CDR3: CASSRDRTYEQYF
D: -; size: -; V: TRBV7-9; J: TRBJ1-1; DNA: TGTGCCAGCAGCTTAGAGGCCGGGGTGAACACTGAAGCTTTCTTT; CDR3: CASSLEAGVNTEAFF
D: -; size: -; V: TRBV11-3; J: TRBJ1-6; DNA: TGTGCCAGCAGCTACGGGCGGGGATCACCCCTCCACTTT; CDR3: CASSYGRGSPLHF
D: TRBD1; size: -; V: TRBV19; J: TRBJ1-1; DNA: TGTGCCAGTAGTATATATTCTCGACAGGGAGCAATGAACACTGAAGCTTTCTTT; CDR3: CASSIYSRQGAMNTEAFF
D: -; size: -; V: TRBV5-4; J: TRBJ2-5; DNA: TGTGCCAGCAGCTTGGCTAGCAAAGAGACCCAGTACTTC; CDR3: CASSLASKETQYF
D: TRBD1; size: -; V: TRBV5-1; J: TRBJ1-1; DNA: TGCGCCAGCAGCATAGGACAGGGATGGACTGAAGCTTTCTTT; CDR3: CASSIGQGWTEAFF
D: -; size: -; V: TRBV18; J: TRBJ1-2; DNA: TGTGCCAGCTCACCCGGAATCGCTAACTATGGCTACACCTTC; CDR3: CASSPGIANYGYTF
D: -; size: -; V: TRBV9; J: TRBJ2-5; DNA: TGTGCCAGCAGCGTAGCTACAGGGCGACAGGCGGGGGAGACCCAGTACTTC; CDR3: CASSVATGRQAGETQYF
D: -; size: -; V: TRBV6-5; J: TRBJ1-2; DNA: TGTGCCAGCAGTTCCCCCGATTTGTATGGCTACACCTTC; CDR3: CASSSPDLYGYTF
D: -; size: -; V: TRBV18; J: TRBJ1-4; DNA: TGTGCCAGCTCACCAGATCGGACGTCGGAAAAACTGTTTTTT; CDR3: CASSPDRTSEKLFF